The present entry profiles one T cell receptor (beta chain) with its context. The target antigen is unknown. This CDR3 has 16 residues. Trimming removed 2 bases at V and 3 bases at J, with 13 bases between. CDR1 and CDR2 from the germline V gene are LGHNT and FRNRAP. TCRdb's table, derived via immunoSEQ multiplex PCR, lists solely in-frame clones and lacks some. The table shows about 99,000 clones, with roughly 93% occurring only once. These data belong to a study of graft-versus-host responses after intestinal transplantation. The receptor was derived from a human donor who received an intestinal transplant. The input for sequencing was unstimulated CD8+ T cells sorted from spleen or lymph node cells, taken before intestinal transplant. The rearrangement joins TRBV12-5 to TRBJ2-2, with D possibly matching TRBD1 (5 bases). CDR3 sequence (DNA): TGTGCTAGTGGTTTGCCTACGTCAGGGTACACCGGGGAGCTGTTTTTT. Translated, it gives CASGLPTSGYTGELFF.